Listed below are T cell receptor beta chains from one sample, sequenced in a study of post-analysis software for immune sequencing data. TCRdb reanalysed the PCR reads using MiXCR and keeps one entry per CDR3 protein. The sample carries roughly 570,000 distinct CDR3 sequences, approximately 34% recorded once. Sequences were obtained from blood. The receptors derive from a girl aged 2-17 years with multiple sclerosis. Each CDR3 is given with its conserved first and last residue. Each record gives: D gene, clone size, V gene, J gene, CDR3 protein, CDR3 DNA. D genes are given only for firm matches. Only some rows state a clone size, as once, few, many or a class for expanded clones.

NA,NA,TRBV5-1,TRBJ2-7,CASSDAPGSSYEQYF,TGCGCCAGCAGCGATGCACCAGGGTCGTCCTACGAGCAGTACTTC
NA,NA,TRBV7-2,TRBJ2-5,CASSLRIAGAETQYF,TGTGCCAGCAGCTTGAGGATTGCGGGGGCAGAGACCCAGTACTTC
TRBD2,NA,TRBV12-3/TRBV12-4,TRBJ2-6,CASSPERGSSGANVLTF,TGTGCCAGCAGCCCTGAACGCGGGAGCTCTGGGGCCAACGTCCTGACTTTC
NA,few,TRBV5-1,TRBJ2-1,CASSFGAGGNEQFF,TGCGCCAGCAGCTTTGGGGCAGGCGGCAATGAGCAGTTCTTC
NA,few,TRBV9,TRBJ2-1,CASSVGPANEQFF,TGTGCCAGCAGCGTAGGGCCCGCCAATGAGCAGTTCTTC
NA,few,TRBV7-8,TRBJ1-5,CASSLVGGQQPQHF,TGTGCCAGCAGCTTAGTGGGGGGGCAACAGCCCCAGCATTTT
NA,NA,TRBV20-1,TRBJ1-2,CSARDQTGYTF,TGCAGTGCTAGAGATCAAACTGGCTACACCTTC
NA,NA,TRBV3-1,TRBJ1-5,CASSPTGFSGNQPQHF,TGTGCCAGCAGTCCGACAGGCTTCTCGGGCAATCAGCCCCAGCATTTT
NA,NA,TRBV24-1,TRBJ2-3,CATSDQVPHKDTQYF,TGTGCCACCAGTGATCAGGTTCCCCACAAAGATACGCAGTATTTT
NA,NA,TRBV3-1,TRBJ2-1,CASSQDLDLQGHEQFF,TGTGCCAGCAGCCAAGACCTAGACCTACAGGGACACGAGCAGTTCTTC
TRBD1,few,TRBV10-2,TRBJ2-7,CASSDGQGAREQYF,TGCGCCAGCAGTGATGGGCAGGGGGCACGCGAGCAGTACTTC
NA,NA,TRBV4-1,TRBJ2-1,CASSHIADEQFF,TGCGCCAGCAGCCATATAGCAGATGAGCAGTTCTTC
TRBD1,many,TRBV5-1,TRBJ1-2,CASSLETGANYGYTF,TGCGCCAGCAGCTTGGAAACAGGGGCTAACTATGGCTACACCTTC
NA,NA,TRBV9,TRBJ2-3,CASGQVGTDTQYF,TGTGCCAGCGGGCAGGTCGGCACAGATACGCAGTATTTT
NA,NA,TRBV12-3/TRBV12-4,TRBJ1-1,CASSLGNRNTEAFF,TGTGCCAGCAGTTTAGGTAACAGGAACACTGAAGCTTTCTTT
TRBD2,NA,TRBV11-2,TRBJ2-7,CASSFSGGTNIYEQYF,TGTGCCAGCAGCTTCTCTGGGGGGACTAACATTTACGAGCAGTACTTC
TRBD1,NA,TRBV7-9,TRBJ1-5,CASSRDRGRNQPQHF,TGTGCCAGCAGCCGTGACAGGGGGCGCAATCAGCCCCAGCATTTT
NA,NA,TRBV7-2,TRBJ1-1,CASSSRGSRTEAFF,TGTGCCAGCAGCTCCAGGGGTTCGAGGACTGAAGCTTTCTTT
NA,NA,TRBV14,TRBJ1-2,CASSQVGHDLWGYTF,TGTGCCAGCAGCCAAGTGGGTCACGATCTCTGGGGCTACACCTTC
TRBD1,NA,TRBV12-3/TRBV12-4,TRBJ2-3,CASSPGQGARDTQYF,TGTGCCAGCAGTCCCGGACAGGGGGCCAGGGATACGCAGTATTTT
NA,NA,TRBV5-1,TRBJ2-1,CASSLVQGRNNEQFF,TGCGCCAGCAGCTTAGTACAGGGGAGGAACAATGAGCAGTTCTTC
TRBD1,NA,TRBV9,TRBJ1-2,CASTDRDYGYTF,TGTGCCAGCACTGACAGGGACTATGGCTACACCTTC
NA,NA,TRBV20-1,TRBJ2-6,CSASMGSSGANVLTF,TGCAGTGCTAGCATGGGGAGCTCTGGGGCCAACGTCCTGACTTTC
NA,NA,TRBV5-1,TRBJ1-1,CASSLASGRPEAFF,TGCGCCAGCAGCTTGGCTTCAGGGAGACCTGAAGCTTTCTTT
NA,NA,TRBV6-2/TRBV6-3,TRBJ2-5,CASREGMGETQYF,TGTGCCAGCAGAGAAGGGATGGGAGAGACCCAGTACTTC
NA,few,TRBV5-1,TRBJ1-2,CASSPRRGVDGYTF,TGCGCCAGCAGCCCACGCCGGGGGGTAGATGGCTACACCTTC
TRBD2,few,TRBV20-1,TRBJ2-6,CSAISGGVSGANVLTF,TGCAGTGCTATAAGCGGGGGTGTCTCTGGGGCCAACGTCCTGACTTTC
NA,NA,TRBV7-2,TRBJ2-5,CASSQNFDRSQYF,TGTGCCAGCAGCCAAAATTTCGACAGGTCCCAGTACTTC
TRBD2,NA,TRBV10-3,TRBJ2-5,CTISELLSSGGETQYF,TGTACCATCAGTGAACTTTTGTCTAGCGGGGGGGAGACCCAGTACTTC
NA,few,TRBV6-1,TRBJ2-3,CASSENSGTDTQYF,TGTGCCAGCAGTGAAAATAGCGGCACAGATACGCAGTATTTT
TRBD2,NA,TRBV7-2,TRBJ2-3,CDGTSGITDTQYF,TGTGATGGGACTAGCGGGATCACAGATACGCAGTATTTT
NA,NA,TRBV28,TRBJ2-1,CASRDGPRRFDEQFF,TGTGCCAGCAGGGACGGGCCTAGAAGGTTCGATGAGCAGTTCTTC
NA,once,TRBV3-1,TRBJ1-2,CASSQLGASSYGYTF,TGTGCCAGCAGCCAGCTGGGGGCGAGTAGCTATGGCTACACCTTC
TRBD1,many,TRBV3-1,TRBJ2-4,CASSQDVVTGVLNIQYF,TGTGCCAGCAGCCAAGATGTCGTGACAGGGGTGTTGAACATTCAGTACTTC
TRBD1,NA,TRBV12-3/TRBV12-4,TRBJ2-2,CASSQGDRRNTGELFF,TGTGCCAGCAGCCAGGGGGACAGGCGGAACACCGGGGAGCTGTTTTTT
TRBD2,few,TRBV7-9,TRBJ2-1,CASSSGLAGGLVDEQFF,TGTGCCAGCAGCTCCGGACTAGCGGGGGGGCTTGTCGATGAGCAGTTCTTC
NA,NA,TRBV13,TRBJ1-1,CASSKRAGRQGTEAFF,TGTGCCAGCAGCAAAAGGGCAGGAAGACAAGGGACTGAAGCTTTCTTT
NA,few,TRBV5-8,TRBJ1-6,CASSLGQLGLNVRYSPLHF,TGTGCCAGCAGCTTGGGCCAACTAGGGCTTAACGTCCGTTATTCACCCCTCCACTTT
NA,NA,TRBV7-9,TRBJ1-4,CASRLGRQATNEKLFF,TGTGCCAGCAGGTTAGGCCGACAGGCAACTAATGAAAAACTGTTTTTT
NA,NA,TRBV16,TRBJ1-1,CASSLLLTPSEHTEAFF,TGTGCCAGCAGCCTACTCTTAACACCATCGGAACACACTGAAGCTTTCTTT
NA,NA,TRBV9,TRBJ2-3,CASSIQPLSTDTQYF,TGTGCCAGCAGTATACAGCCTCTGAGCACAGATACGCAGTATTTT
NA,few,TRBV15,TRBJ2-7,CATSRGIGNPAYEQYF,TGTGCCACCAGCAGAGGAATAGGGAACCCCGCCTACGAGCAGTACTTC
TRBD2,NA,TRBV20-1,TRBJ2-5,CSASGMAGGYNEQYF,TGCAGTGCTAGTGGGATGGCGGGGGGGTACAATGAGCAGTACTTC
TRBD2,few,TRBV11-2,TRBJ2-1,CASSPGTSGTNEQFF,TGTGCCAGCAGCCCCGGGACTAGCGGGACTAATGAGCAGTTCTTC
TRBD1,NA,TRBV5-1,TRBJ1-2,CASSLDQGANYGYTF,TGCGCCAGCAGCTTGGATCAGGGGGCGAACTATGGCTACACCTTC
NA,NA,TRBV20-1,TRBJ2-5,CSARLIGNLPSTQYF,TGCAGTGCTAGGCTTATAGGGAACCTCCCGTCAACCCAGTACTTC
NA,NA,TRBV6-6,TRBJ2-1,CASRRENSGEQFF,TGTGCCAGCAGAAGGGAGAATAGTGGCGAGCAGTTCTTC
NA,NA,TRBV5-1,TRBJ1-2,CASSFRTRDNYGYTF,TGCGCCAGCAGCTTCCGGACAAGAGATAACTATGGCTACACCTTC
NA,few,TRBV20-1,TRBJ2-3,CSARRQDNTDTQYF,TGCAGTGCTAGAAGACAGGACAATACAGATACGCAGTATTTT
TRBD2,few,TRBV15,TRBJ2-7,CATGGDGAPSYEQYF,TGTGCCACCGGGGGGGACGGAGCCCCATCCTACGAGCAGTACTTC